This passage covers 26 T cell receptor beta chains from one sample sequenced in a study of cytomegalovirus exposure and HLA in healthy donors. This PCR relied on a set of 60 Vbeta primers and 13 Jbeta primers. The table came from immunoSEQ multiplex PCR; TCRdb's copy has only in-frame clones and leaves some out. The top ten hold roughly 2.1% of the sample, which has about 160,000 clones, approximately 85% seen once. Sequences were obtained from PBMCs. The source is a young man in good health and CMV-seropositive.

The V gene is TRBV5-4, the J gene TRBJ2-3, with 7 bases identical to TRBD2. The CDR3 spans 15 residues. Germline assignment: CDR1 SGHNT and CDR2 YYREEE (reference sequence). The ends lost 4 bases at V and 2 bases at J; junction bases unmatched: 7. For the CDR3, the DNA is TGTGCCAGCAGCCAGAGCGGGGCCTACACAGATACGCAGTATTTT. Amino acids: CASSQSGAYTDTQYF.

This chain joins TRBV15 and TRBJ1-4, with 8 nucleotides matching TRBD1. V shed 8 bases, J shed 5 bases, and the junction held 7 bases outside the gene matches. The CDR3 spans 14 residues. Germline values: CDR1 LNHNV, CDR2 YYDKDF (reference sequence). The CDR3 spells CATRLGQGNEKLFF. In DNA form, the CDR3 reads TGTGCCACCCGGCTAGGACAGGGAAATGAAAAACTGTTTTTT.

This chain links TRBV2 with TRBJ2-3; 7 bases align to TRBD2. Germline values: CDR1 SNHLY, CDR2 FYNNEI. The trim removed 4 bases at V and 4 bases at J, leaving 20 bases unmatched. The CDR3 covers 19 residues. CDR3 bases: TGTGCCAGCAGTGTACCCCCCGGGGGGTGGACCTCGAAATCAGATACGCAGTATTTT. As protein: CASSVPPGGWTSKSDTQYF.

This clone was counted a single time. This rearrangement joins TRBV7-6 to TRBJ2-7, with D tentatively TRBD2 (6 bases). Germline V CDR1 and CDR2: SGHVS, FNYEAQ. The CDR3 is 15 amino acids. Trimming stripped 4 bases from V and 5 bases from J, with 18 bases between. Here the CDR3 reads CASSSAGGWGDEQYF. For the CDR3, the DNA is TGTGCCAGCAGCTCAGCCGGGGGATGGGGGGACGAGCAGTACTTC.

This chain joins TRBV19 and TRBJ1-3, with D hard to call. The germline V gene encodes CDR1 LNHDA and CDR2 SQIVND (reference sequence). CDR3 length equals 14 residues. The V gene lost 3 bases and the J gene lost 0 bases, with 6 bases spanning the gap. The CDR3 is CASSIRHSGNTIYF. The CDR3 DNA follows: TGTGCCAGTAGTATCCGACACTCTGGAAACACCATATATTTT.

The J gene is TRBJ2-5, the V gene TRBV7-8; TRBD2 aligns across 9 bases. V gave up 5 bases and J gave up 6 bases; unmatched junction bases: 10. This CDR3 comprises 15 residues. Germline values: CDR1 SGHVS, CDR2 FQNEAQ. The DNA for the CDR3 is TGTGCCAGCAGCATTGAGCGGGGGGCGGCAAAGACCCAGTACTTC. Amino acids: CASSIERGAAKTQYF.

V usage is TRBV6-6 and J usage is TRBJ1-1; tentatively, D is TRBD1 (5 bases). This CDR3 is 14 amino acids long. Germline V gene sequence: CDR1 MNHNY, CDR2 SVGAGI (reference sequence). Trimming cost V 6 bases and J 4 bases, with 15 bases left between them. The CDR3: CASSQVLGGTEAFF. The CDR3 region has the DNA TGTGCCAGCAGCCAGGTTCTCGGGGGCACTGAAGCTTTCTTT.

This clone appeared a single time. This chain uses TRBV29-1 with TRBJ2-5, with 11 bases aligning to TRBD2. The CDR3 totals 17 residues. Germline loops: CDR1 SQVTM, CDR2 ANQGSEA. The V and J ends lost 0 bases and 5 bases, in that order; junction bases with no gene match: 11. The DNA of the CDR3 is TGCAGCGTTGAAGATGTATTTAGCGGGGGGGCCCAGGAGACCCAGTACTTC. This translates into CSVEDVFSGGAQETQYF.

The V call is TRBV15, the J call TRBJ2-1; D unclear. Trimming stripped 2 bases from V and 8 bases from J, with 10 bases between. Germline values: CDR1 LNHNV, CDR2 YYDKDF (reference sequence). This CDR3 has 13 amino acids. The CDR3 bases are TGTGCCACCAGCAGATTGCTAGACGATGAGCAGTTCTTC. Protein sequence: CATSRLLDDEQFF.

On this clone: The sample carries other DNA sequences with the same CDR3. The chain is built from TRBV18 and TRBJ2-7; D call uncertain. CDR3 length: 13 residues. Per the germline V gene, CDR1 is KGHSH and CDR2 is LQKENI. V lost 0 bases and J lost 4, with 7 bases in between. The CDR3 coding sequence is TGTGCCAGCTCACCACCGCCCGGGTACGAGCAGTACTTC. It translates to CASSPPPGYEQYF. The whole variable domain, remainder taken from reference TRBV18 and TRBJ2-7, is NAGVMQNPRHLVRRRGQEARLRCSPMKGHSHVYWYRQLPEEGLKFMVYLQKENIIDESGMPKERFSAEFPKEGPSILRIQQVVRGDSAAYFCASSPPPGYEQYFGPGTRLTVT.

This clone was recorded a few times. The CDR3 spells CASSEWEGFNEKLFF. The CDR3, as DNA: TGTGCCAGCAGTGAATGGGAGGGGTTTAATGAAAAACTGTTTTTT. The chain recombines TRBV25-1 with TRBJ1-4, with a weak D call TRBD1 (5 bases). V was trimmed by 1 base and J by 4 bases, leaving 10 bases between them. CDR1 MGHDK and CDR2 SYGVNS come from the germline V gene. The CDR3 totals 15 residues.

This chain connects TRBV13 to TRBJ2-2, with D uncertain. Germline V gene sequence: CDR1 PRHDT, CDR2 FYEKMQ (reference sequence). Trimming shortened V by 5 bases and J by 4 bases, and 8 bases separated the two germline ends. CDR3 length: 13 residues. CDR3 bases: TGTGCCAGCAGCCTCCGAGGCACCGGGGAGCTGTTTTTT. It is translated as CASSLRGTGELFF.

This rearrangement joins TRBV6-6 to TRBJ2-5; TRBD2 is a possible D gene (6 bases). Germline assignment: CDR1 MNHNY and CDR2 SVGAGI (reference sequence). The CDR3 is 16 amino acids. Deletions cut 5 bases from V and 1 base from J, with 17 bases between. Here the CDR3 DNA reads TGTGCCAGCAGTCCCCCCCGCGCGGGACTCCAAGAGACCCAGTACTTC. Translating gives CASSPPRAGLQETQYF.

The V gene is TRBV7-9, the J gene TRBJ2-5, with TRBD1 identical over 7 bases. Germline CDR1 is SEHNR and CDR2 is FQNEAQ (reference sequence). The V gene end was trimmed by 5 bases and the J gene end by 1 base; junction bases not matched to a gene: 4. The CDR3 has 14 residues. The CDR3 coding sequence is TGTGCCAGCAGCCGCCGGACAGGCCAAGAGACCCAGTACTTC. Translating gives CASSRRTGQETQYF.

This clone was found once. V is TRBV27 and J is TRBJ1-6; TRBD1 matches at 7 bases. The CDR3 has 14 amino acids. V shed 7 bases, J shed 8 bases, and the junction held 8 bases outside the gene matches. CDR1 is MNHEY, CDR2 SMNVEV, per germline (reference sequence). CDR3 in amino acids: CASTTTGRDSPLHF. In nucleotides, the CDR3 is TGTGCCAGCACGACGACAGGGCGGGATTCACCCCTCCACTTT.

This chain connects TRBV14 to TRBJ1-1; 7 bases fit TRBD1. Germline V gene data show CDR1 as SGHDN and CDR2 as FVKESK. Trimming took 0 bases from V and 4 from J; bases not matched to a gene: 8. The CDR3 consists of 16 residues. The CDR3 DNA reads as TGTGCCAGCAGCCAAGACTCCCGACAGGGTGGCACTGAAGCTTTCTTT. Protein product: CASSQDSRQGGTEAFF.

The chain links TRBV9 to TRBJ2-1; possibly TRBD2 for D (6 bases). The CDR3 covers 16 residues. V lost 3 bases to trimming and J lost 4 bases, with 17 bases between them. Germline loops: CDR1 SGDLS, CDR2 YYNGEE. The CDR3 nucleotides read TGTGCCAGCAGCGGCACTTGGGACTCCGCTTACAATGAGCAGTTCTTC. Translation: CASSGTWDSAYNEQFF.

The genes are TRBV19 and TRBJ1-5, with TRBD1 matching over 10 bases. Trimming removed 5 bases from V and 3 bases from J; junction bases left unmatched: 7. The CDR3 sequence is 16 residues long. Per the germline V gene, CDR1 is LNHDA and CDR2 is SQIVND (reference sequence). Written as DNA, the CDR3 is TGTGCCAGTAGTCCGGGGGACAGGGGCAACAATCAGCCCCAGCATTTT. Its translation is CASSPGDRGNNQPQHF. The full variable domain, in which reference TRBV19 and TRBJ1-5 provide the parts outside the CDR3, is DGGITQSPKYLFRKEGQNVTLSCEQNLNHDAMYWYRQDPGQGLRLIYYSQIVNDFQKGDIAEGYSVSREKKESFPLTVTSAQKNPTAFYLCASSPGDRGNNQPQHFGDGTRLSIL.

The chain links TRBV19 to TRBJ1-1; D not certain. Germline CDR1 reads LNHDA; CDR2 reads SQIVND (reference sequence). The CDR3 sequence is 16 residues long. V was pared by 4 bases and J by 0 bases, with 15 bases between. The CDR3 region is CASSKGVSFLNTEAFF. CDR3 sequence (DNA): TGTGCCAGTAGTAAGGGAGTAAGTTTCCTGAACACTGAAGCTTTCTTT.

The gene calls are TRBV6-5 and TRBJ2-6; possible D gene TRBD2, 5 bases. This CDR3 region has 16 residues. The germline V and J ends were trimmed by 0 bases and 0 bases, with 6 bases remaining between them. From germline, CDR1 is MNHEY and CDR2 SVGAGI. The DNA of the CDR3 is TGTGCCAGCAGTTACTCGACTACCTCTGGGGCCAACGTCCTGACTTTC. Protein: CASSYSTTSGANVLTF.

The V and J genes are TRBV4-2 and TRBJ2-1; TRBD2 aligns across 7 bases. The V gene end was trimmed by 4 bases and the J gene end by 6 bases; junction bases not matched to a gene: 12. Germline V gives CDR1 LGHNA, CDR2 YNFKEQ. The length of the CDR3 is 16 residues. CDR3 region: CASSRKAASGGNEQFF. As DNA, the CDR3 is TGTGCCAGCAGCCGGAAGGCGGCTAGCGGCGGCAATGAGCAGTTCTTC.

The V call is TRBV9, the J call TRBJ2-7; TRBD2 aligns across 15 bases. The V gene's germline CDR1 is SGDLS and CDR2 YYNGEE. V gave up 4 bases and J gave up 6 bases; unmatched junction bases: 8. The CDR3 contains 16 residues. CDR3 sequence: CASSSGLAGGLGEQYF. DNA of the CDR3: TGTGCCAGCAGCTCGGGACTAGCGGGGGGCCTAGGCGAGCAGTACTTC.

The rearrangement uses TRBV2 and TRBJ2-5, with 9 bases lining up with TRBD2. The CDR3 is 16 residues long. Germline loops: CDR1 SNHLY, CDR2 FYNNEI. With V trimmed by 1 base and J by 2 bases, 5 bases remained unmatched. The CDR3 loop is CASSEVVLAGQETQYF. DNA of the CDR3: TGTGCCAGCAGTGAAGTGGTCCTAGCGGGACAAGAGACCCAGTACTTC.

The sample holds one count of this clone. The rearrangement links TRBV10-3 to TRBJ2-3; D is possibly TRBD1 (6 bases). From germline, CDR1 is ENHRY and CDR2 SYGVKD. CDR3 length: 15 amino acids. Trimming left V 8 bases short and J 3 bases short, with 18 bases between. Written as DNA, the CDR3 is TGTGCCATCGCCCAGGGGCGCGGCGGGACAGATACGCAGTATTTT. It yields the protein CAIAQGRGGTDTQYF.

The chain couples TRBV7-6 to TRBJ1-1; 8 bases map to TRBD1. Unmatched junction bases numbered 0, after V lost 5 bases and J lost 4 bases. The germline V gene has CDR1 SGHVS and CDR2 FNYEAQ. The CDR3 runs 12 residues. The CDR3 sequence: CASSDRGTEAFF. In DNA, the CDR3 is TGTGCCAGCAGCGACAGGGGCACTGAAGCTTTCTTT. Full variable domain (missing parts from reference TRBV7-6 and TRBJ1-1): GAGVSQSPRYKVTKRGQDVALRCDPISGHVSLYWYRQALGQGPEFLTYFNYEAQQDKSGLPNDRFSAERPEGSISTLTIQRTEQRDSAMYRCASSDRGTEAFFGQGTRLTVV.

Here the CDR3 reads CAISESTGNEQYF. The DNA for the CDR3 is TGTGCCATCAGTGAGTCGACAGGGAACGAGCAGTACTTC. The chain has TRBV10-3 and TRBJ2-7; 7 positions agree with TRBD1. Trimming cost V 0 bases and J 5 bases; bases outside gene matches: 1. Looked up from germline, CDR1 is ENHRY and CDR2 is SYGVKD. This CDR3 is built from 13 residues.